This T cell receptor (beta chain) came from a study of CD8+ T cells in alopecia areata. The overall study: Treated patients were dosed with oral tofacitinib, taking 5 to 10 mg twice daily. Tofacitinib exposure lasted 6 to 18 months, followed by 6 months off drug.

Reverse transcription of extracted RNA yielded cDNA, which provided the sequencing template. Libraries were prepared by immunoSEQ multiplex PCR; TCRdb keeps only in-frame clonotypes and omits some of them. The sample holds some 150,000 clones, 45% to 60% seen once. With 8 bases removed from V and 7 bases from J, the gap between germline ends came to 12 bases. The CDR3 is 12 amino acids. CDR1 and CDR2 (germline): ENHRY, SYGVKD. From alopecia areata patients, lesional scalp punch biopsies and peripheral blood were collected. The receptor was isolated from a human donor with alopecia areata. The V and J genes are TRBV10-3 and TRBJ2-1, with no clear D. The sample consisted of CD8+ T cells sorted from blood, taken at week 0. CDR3 residues: CAILSAMNEQFF. DNA of the CDR3: TGTGCCATCTTATCGGCTATGAATGAGCAGTTCTTC.